This T cell receptor beta chain originates from a study of T cell responses to AZD1222 COVID-19 vaccine. Study-wide background: Second-dose groups at about 4 or about 12 weeks were pooled.

General observations from the study: In a largely white British group with more females than males, clonal diversity was possibly underestimated. Sampling that yielded the repertoires occurred only after the peak T cell response. Spike was spanned by vaccine-associated CD4 TCRs, which were dominant at 160-218 and 743-854.

Germline V gene lookup returns CDR1 LNHNV and CDR2 YYDKDF (reference sequence). V gave up 1 base and J gave up 0 bases, with 10 bases separating them. This CDR3 has 16 amino acids. As regards this clone: The antigen is undetermined.

The protocol was immunoSEQ multiplex PCR, while the TCRdb copy is restricted to in-frame clones and leaves out a portion. The sample carries roughly 160,000 clones, about 93% recorded once. This specimen was peripheral blood, taken on day 0 of AZD1222 vaccination. The chain employs TRBV15 and TRBJ1-3; no clear D gene. The clonotype comes from an adult in good health. CDR3 region: CATSRGNIFSGNTIYF. The CDR3 DNA reads as TGTGCCACCAGCAGAGGAAACATATTCTCTGGAAACACCATATATTTT.